What follows are 19 T cell receptor beta chains derived from one specimen sequenced in a study of blood T cell repertoires in COVID-19. The data were produced by immunoSEQ multiplex PCR, yet TCRdb's version contains in-frame clones alone and is incomplete. The sample holds approximately 380,000 clones; roughly 92% are singletons and the top ten take about 0.86%. What was sequenced was PBMCs or T cells enriched from blood (not recorded which). The source of these receptors is a woman in her forties who had been exposed to COVID-19.

The chain carries TRBV28 and TRBJ1-2; the D gene is possibly TRBD1 (5 bases). The CDR3 consists of 15 residues. Germline V lookup: CDR1 MDHEN, CDR2 SYDVKM. V lost 3 bases and J 4 bases, leaving 15 bases between the germline ends. Here the CDR3 reads CASSFDSFTFYGYTF. The CDR3 DNA follows: TGTGCCAGCAGTTTCGACAGCTTTACTTTCTATGGCTACACCTTC.

The chain couples TRBV11-2 to TRBJ1-2, with 7 bases that match TRBD1. Germline V gene lookup returns CDR1 SGHAT and CDR2 FQNNGV. This CDR3 has 15 amino acids. Trimming took 0 bases from V and 4 from J; bases not matched to a gene: 5. CDR3 protein: CASSLDATGLYGYTF. CDR3 coding DNA: TGTGCCAGCAGCTTAGACGCGACAGGGCTCTATGGCTACACCTTC.

The chain employs TRBV7-9 and TRBJ2-4; possibly TRBD2 for D (5 bases). V was shortened by 5 bases and J by 8 bases, with 16 bases between the two germline ends. The CDR3 consists of 14 residues. Germline CDR1 is SEHNR and CDR2 is FQNEAQ (reference sequence). The CDR3 reads CASSPLDEGDIQYF. DNA of the CDR3: TGTGCCAGCAGCCCGCTAGATGAGGGCGACATTCAGTACTTC. Full variable domain (remainder filled in from reference TRBV7-9 and TRBJ2-4): DTGVSQNPRHKITKRGQNVTFRCDPISEHNRLYWYRQTLGQGPEFLTYFQNEAQLEKSRLLSDRFSAERPKGSFSTLEIQRTEQGDSAMYLCASSPLDEGDIQYFGAGTRLSVL.

This clone was counted a few times. The CDR3 sequence is CASSMAPPGQGGVQETQYF. The CDR3, as DNA: TGTGCCAGTAGTATGGCCCCACCGGGACAGGGAGGGGTCCAAGAGACCCAGTACTTC. The rearrangement uses TRBV19 and TRBJ2-5, with TRBD1 matching over 9 bases. The CDR3 extends over 19 amino acids. Germline lookup yields CDR1 LNHDA and CDR2 SQIVND (reference sequence). The junction had 15 bases not matched to a gene; V was cut back by 3 bases and J by 1 base.

V gene TRBV7-6 combines with J gene TRBJ1-2; D is uncertain. Germline CDR1 reads SGHVS; CDR2 reads FNYEAQ. The CDR3 covers 13 residues. V was shortened by 2 bases and J by 4 bases, with 8 bases between the two germline ends. The CDR3 DNA reads as TGTGCCAGCAGCTTACAGGTCACCTATGGCTACACCTTC. As protein: CASSLQVTYGYTF.

V usage is TRBV2 and J usage is TRBJ1-4, with 7 nucleotides matching TRBD1. The CDR3 is 14 residues long. The ends lost 5 bases at V and 7 bases at J; junction bases unmatched: 7. Germline V gives CDR1 SNHLY, CDR2 FYNNEI. CDR3: CASSSQGLSEKLFF. The CDR3 bases are TGTGCCAGCAGTTCACAGGGGCTGTCTGAAAAACTGTTTTTT.

The V gene is TRBV11-2, the J gene TRBJ1-4; no clear D gene. CDR3 length: 15 residues. Trimming left V 0 bases short and J 5 bases short, with 10 bases between. Germline V CDR1 and CDR2: SGHAT, FQNNGV. The CDR3, as DNA: TGTGCCAGCAGCTTAGATGGCATCGCAAATGAAAAACTGTTTTTT. The encoded protein is CASSLDGIANEKLFF.

The genes are TRBV15 and TRBJ2-1, with a tentative D call TRBD1 (6 bases). Germline-derived CDR1 and CDR2 are LNHNV and YYDKDF (reference sequence). V lost 0 bases and J lost 1, with 10 bases in between. The CDR3 extends over 16 amino acids. This CDR3 is CATSRDLQGSYNEQFF. CDR3 in DNA: TGTGCCACCAGCAGAGATCTTCAGGGGTCCTACAATGAGCAGTTCTTC.

V gene TRBV21-1 combines with J gene TRBJ2-2; the D call of TRBD1 is as the table states it, not checked on the DNA. TRBV21-1 is termed a pseudogene. This CDR3 is 17 amino acids long. CDR3 DNA sequence: TGTGCCAGCAGCAAAGTGAGGACAGGAGCGAACACCGGGGAGCTGTTTTTT. Residues: CASSKVRTGANTGELFF.

This rearrangement joins TRBV5-5 to TRBJ2-7, with D perhaps TRBD1 (5 bases). Germline-derived CDR1 and CDR2 are SGHKS and YYEKEE (reference sequence). Trimming removed 4 bases at V and 0 bases at J, with 11 bases between. The CDR3 has 14 residues. The CDR3 loop reads CASSRSRASYEQYF. The CDR3 nucleotides are TGTGCCAGCAGCCGTTCCAGGGCCTCCTACGAGCAGTACTTC.

J is TRBJ2-7 and V is TRBV5-1; 7 bases line up with TRBD1. After removal of 0 bases from V and 4 bases from J, the junction contained 7 bases not matched to a gene. The CDR3 is made up of 15 amino acids. Germline CDR1 SGHRS, CDR2 YFSETQ. CDR3 sequence (DNA): TGCGCCAGCAGCTTGGCGACAGGGTTAATGTACGAGCAGTACTTC. It codes for CASSLATGLMYEQYF.

The chain combines TRBV27 with TRBJ2-4; TRBD1 aligns across 7 bases. CDR1 MNHEY and CDR2 SMNVEV come from the germline V gene (reference sequence). J lost 8 bases, V lost 6 bases, and 4 bases had no gene match. This CDR3 has 12 amino acids. CDR3 residues: CASRSGGDIQYF. The DNA of the CDR3 is TGTGCCAGCAGATCAGGGGGTGACATTCAGTACTTC.

The J gene is TRBJ1-2, the V gene TRBV27; tentative D call: TRBD1 (6 bases). Trimming left V 3 bases short and J 8 bases short, with 13 bases between. Germline V gene lookup returns CDR1 MNHEY and CDR2 SMNVEV (reference sequence). This CDR3 spans 13 amino acids. The CDR3 nucleotides read TGTGCCAGCAGTTTCTACAGGGATTGGGGCTACACCTTC. This gives the protein CASSFYRDWGYTF.

The chain carries TRBV6-2 or TRBV6-3 and TRBJ1-1; 7 bases line up with TRBD1. This CDR3 has 12 residues. From germline, CDR1 is MNHEY and CDR2 SVGEGT. The V and J ends lost 6 bases and 11 bases, in that order; junction bases with no gene match: 9. DNA for the CDR3: TGTGCCAGCAGCCCTATCAGGGGGAGGGCTTTCTTT. Its protein product is CASSPIRGRAFF.

The sample holds one count of this clone. The chain has TRBV7-2 and TRBJ1-2; no clear D. Between the trimmed V and J ends, which lost 1 base and 8 bases, there was a span of 14 bases. CDR3 length: 14 residues. CDR1 SGHTA and CDR2 FQGNSA come from the germline V gene. For the CDR3, the DNA is TGTGCCAGCAGCTTAGATGGCTCGGGAAAAGGCTACACCTTC. As protein: CASSLDGSGKGYTF.

Only one count was recorded for this clone. The chain is built from TRBV5-1 and TRBJ1-6; D is possibly TRBD1 (5 bases). Trimming stripped 4 bases from V and 4 bases from J, with 12 bases between. CDR1 and CDR2 from the germline V gene are SGHRS and YFSETQ. The CDR3 runs to 15 residues. The CDR3 sequence: CASSRGTDYNSPLHF. Here the CDR3 DNA reads TGCGCCAGCAGCCGGGGGACGGATTATAATTCACCCCTCCACTTT.

The chain carries TRBV10-2 and TRBJ1-1; 12 nucleotides align to TRBD1. CDR1 and CDR2 (germline): WSHSY, SAAADI. Trimming at V came to 6 bases and at J to 6 bases, leaving 2 bases not matched to a gene. This CDR3 comprises 13 residues. CDR3 nucleotides: TGCGCCAGCAGGGGACAGGGGGCCGCTGAAGCTTTCTTT. It translates to CASRGQGAAEAFF.

This chain connects TRBV5-6 to TRBJ1-5, with D possibly matching TRBD1 (6 bases). In germline, CDR1 is SGHDT, CDR2 YYEEEE. The V end lost 3 bases, the J end lost 5 bases, and 9 bases lay between the germline ends. This CDR3 has 13 amino acids. CDR3: CASSWGRDQPQHF. Here the CDR3 DNA reads TGTGCCAGCAGCTGGGGGCGCGATCAGCCCCAGCATTTT.

This clone has a single count. This chain uses TRBV7-8 with TRBJ2-7; 7 nucleotides line up with TRBD2. Germline values: CDR1 SGHVS, CDR2 FQNEAQ. Germline trimming cut 0 bases from V and 5 bases from J; bases unmatched to any gene: 4. The CDR3 has 14 amino acids. The DNA for the CDR3 is TGTGCCAGCAGCTTAGCGGGGCTAGCGGACGAGCAGTACTTC. It translates to CASSLAGLADEQYF.